Following are 20 T cell receptor beta chains from one sample sequenced in a study of CD4 T cells in relation to SARS-CoV-2 and coronaviruses. The antigens for these receptors are not known. TCRdb keeps only in-frame clones here, not all; method: immunoSEQ multiplex PCR. This table has about 36,000 clones, roughly four fifths appearing once. Input material: naive CD4+ T cells from PBMCs, cultured in vitro. Subset reported: naive CD4+ T cells isolated by negative enrichment. Every receptor here comes from an adult with COVID-19.

This clone was detected only once. The chain recombines TRBV6-6 with TRBJ1-3; no firm D call. The CDR3 totals 15 residues. V lost 2 bases, J lost 4 bases, and 12 bases lay in between. From germline, CDR1 is MNHNY and CDR2 SVGAGI (reference sequence). CDR3: CASSYRPGTGNTIYF. The CDR3 DNA follows: TGTGCCAGCAGTTACCGACCGGGTACAGGAAACACCATATATTTT.

The chain is built from TRBV2 and TRBJ2-6; D possibly corresponds to TRBD2 (5 bases). The ends were cut back, 6 bases at V and 0 bases at J, with 18 bases in the middle. Germline assignment: CDR1 SNHLY and CDR2 FYNNEI. The CDR3 is made up of 18 amino acids. CDR3 sequence: CASSERTVVFSGANVLTF. CDR3 nucleotide sequence: TGTGCCAGCAGCGAACGGACTGTTGTATTCTCTGGGGCCAACGTCCTGACTTTC. Looking up the rest from reference TRBV2 and TRBJ2-6 gives the full variable domain: EPEVTQTPSHQVTQMGQEVILRCVPISNHLYFYWYRQILGQKVEFLVSFYNNEISEKSEIFDDQFSVERPDGSNFTLKIRSTKLEDSAMYFCASSERTVVFSGANVLTFGAGSRLTVL.

The rearrangement joins TRBV11-2 to TRBJ2-3, with D tentatively TRBD1 (5 bases). From germline, CDR1 is SGHAT and CDR2 FQNNGV. The V and J ends lost 6 bases and 8 bases respectively, with 12 bases between them. This CDR3 is 12 amino acids long. CDR3 nucleotides: TGTGCCAGCAGGGACACCCTCGGTACGCAGTATTTT. It specifies CASRDTLGTQYF.

The chain is built from TRBV7-9 and TRBJ2-1, with TRBD2 matching over 8 bases. The CDR3 spans 16 residues. Germline CDR1 is SEHNR and CDR2 is FQNEAQ (reference sequence). J gave up 0 bases and V 3 bases, and 4 bases lay outside the gene matches. CDR3: CASSFLAGSSYNEQFF. Written as DNA, the CDR3 is TGTGCCAGCAGCTTCTTAGCGGGGAGCTCCTACAATGAGCAGTTCTTC.

The chain is built from TRBV9 and TRBJ1-5; no definite D call. Germline CDR1 SGDLS, CDR2 YYNGEE. Deletions cut 0 bases from V and 5 bases from J, with 12 bases between. The CDR3 length is 15 residues. CDR3 sequence: CASSVGTRVDQPQHF. The CDR3 coding sequence is TGTGCCAGCAGCGTAGGGACTCGGGTGGATCAGCCCCAGCATTTT.

The chain links TRBV19 to TRBJ1-6; 7 nucleotides line up with TRBD1. Germline values: CDR1 LNHDA, CDR2 SQIVND (reference sequence). The V segment lost 5 bases and the J segment 7 bases; nucleotides outside the gene matches: 8. The CDR3 is 15 amino acids. The CDR3 nucleotides read TGTGCCAGTAGTTCTCTAAGGACAGGAAATTCACCCCTCCACTTT. Translated, it gives CASSSLRTGNSPLHF.

Worth noting for this clone: Germline is not matched at one junction end, which may reflect a read error. The chain couples TRBV27 to TRBJ2-3; possible D gene TRBD1, 5 bases. Germline V lookup: CDR1 MNHEY, CDR2 SMNVEV (reference sequence). The CDR3 consists of 13 residues. The CDR3 DNA is TGTGCCAACAGTTTCTCAGGGATTAATACGCAGTATTTT. Its protein product is CANSFSGINTQYF.

For the CDR3, the DNA is TGTGCCAGCAGTCAACGGATTAACTATGGCTACACCTTC. This translates into CASSQRINYGYTF. The rearrangement links TRBV7-2 to TRBJ1-2; D ambiguous. CDR1 and CDR2 from the germline V gene are SGHTA and FQGNSA. V lost 6 bases and J 1 base, leaving 9 bases between the germline ends. The CDR3 has 13 residues.

This chain links TRBV29-1 with TRBJ2-1; D is perhaps TRBD2 (5 bases). V was trimmed by 6 bases and J by 8 bases, leaving 23 bases between them. CDR3 length: 15 amino acids. CDR1 is SQVTM and CDR2 is ANQGSEA in the germline V gene. The CDR3 sequence: CSVAGLVEGGDEQFF. Written as DNA, the CDR3 is TGCAGCGTGGCCGGTTTAGTCGAGGGTGGAGATGAGCAGTTCTTC.

This clone showed up just a few times. The chain is built from TRBV7-8 and TRBJ1-2; TRBD1 matches 8 bases. The CDR3 loop spans 17 amino acids. The J segment lost 1 base and the V segment lost 0 bases, leaving 7 bases of the junction unmatched. Germline V gene lookup returns CDR1 SGHVS and CDR2 FQNEAQ. Here the CDR3 reads CASSLARLDRVNYGYTF. The CDR3 DNA follows: TGTGCCAGCAGCTTAGCCAGACTGGACAGGGTTAACTATGGCTACACCTTC.

The rearrangement uses TRBV5-1 and TRBJ1-1; 7 bases are shared with TRBD1. Trimming cost V 3 bases and J 1 base; bases outside gene matches: 3. This CDR3 is built from 14 residues. CDR1 and CDR2 from the germline V gene are SGHRS and YFSETQ. The CDR3 nucleotides are TGCGCCAGCAGCTGGGGACAGAGGAACACTGAAGCTTTCTTT. This encodes CASSWGQRNTEAFF.

The J gene is TRBJ2-1, the V gene TRBV5-1, with TRBD1 matching 8 bases. Germline V CDR1 and CDR2: SGHRS, YFSETQ. There are 16 residues in the CDR3. After removal of 4 bases from V and 3 bases from J, the junction contained 9 bases not matched to a gene. The CDR3 spells CASSVSQGGFYNEQFF. The CDR3 DNA sequence: TGCGCCAGCAGCGTCTCACAGGGGGGATTCTACAATGAGCAGTTCTTC.

This clone was seen only a few times. The chain uses TRBV5-1 and TRBJ2-7; perhaps D is TRBD1 or TRBD2 (6 bases each). Germline CDR1 SGHRS, CDR2 YFSETQ. V was trimmed by 5 bases and J by 0 bases, leaving 15 bases between them. The CDR3 extends over 15 amino acids. CDR3 region: CASRGGAGHSYEQYF. CDR3 bases: TGCGCCAGCAGGGGTGGGGCGGGACACTCCTACGAGCAGTACTTC.

In its sample, this clone was seen once. The CDR3 nucleotides read TGCGCCAGCAGCTTGGCCGGGGAGAACACTGAAGCTTTCTTT. Protein: CASSLAGENTEAFF. The chain has TRBV5-1 and TRBJ1-1, with D unclear. The V end was cut by 0 bases, the J end by 1 base, with 7 bases between. The germline gives CDR1 SGHRS, CDR2 YFSETQ. This CDR3 region has 14 residues.

J is TRBJ2-1 and V is TRBV5-4; no definite D call. Deletions cut 4 bases from V and 11 bases from J, with 13 bases between. Germline V gene sequence: CDR1 SGHNT, CDR2 YYREEE (reference sequence). The CDR3 loop spans 12 amino acids. CDR3 sequence reads: CASSEGFEQQFF. The CDR3 coding sequence is TGTGCCAGCAGCGAAGGTTTCGAGCAGCAGTTCTTC.

The V and J genes are TRBV18 and TRBJ2-7, with 7 bases fitting TRBD1. This CDR3 has 16 amino acids. Germline loops: CDR1 KGHSH, CDR2 LQKENI. V shed 1 base, J shed 5 bases, and the junction held 11 bases outside the gene matches. In DNA, the CDR3 is TGTGCCAGCTCACCACTTCGCGCCAGGGGGTTAAACGAGCAGTACTTC. This encodes CASSPLRARGLNEQYF.

The J gene is TRBJ2-6, the V gene TRBV9; D is uncertain. The CDR3 runs to 17 residues. V dropped 0 bases and J dropped 0 bases, with 10 bases sitting between them. From germline, CDR1 is SGDLS and CDR2 YYNGEE. CDR3 bases: TGTGCCAGCAGCGTAGATCCAGCTCACTCTGGGGCCAACGTCCTGACTTTC. Translated: CASSVDPAHSGANVLTF.

The rearrangement uses TRBV7-2 and TRBJ2-5; D is perhaps TRBD1 (5 bases). Trimming cost V 3 bases and J 4 bases, with 21 bases left between them. This CDR3 has 17 residues. Germline assignment: CDR1 SGHTA and CDR2 FQGNSA. The CDR3 is CASSFTAVQARRETQYF. The DNA of the CDR3 is TGTGCCAGCAGCTTTACCGCAGTACAGGCTCGAAGAGAGACCCAGTACTTC.

This sequence joins TRBV7-2 and TRBJ2-3; D is uncertain. Germline loops: CDR1 SGHTA, CDR2 FQGNSA. The CDR3 is 12 amino acids. The ends were cut back, 4 bases at V and 3 bases at J, with 5 bases in the middle. The CDR3 loop is CASSSVTDTQYF. CDR3 nucleotides: TGTGCCAGCAGCTCCGTAACAGATACGCAGTATTTT.

The chain has TRBV4-1 and TRBJ2-7, with unresolved D. Germline lookup yields CDR1 MGHRA and CDR2 YSYEKL. The CDR3 sequence is 13 residues long. V was pared by 3 bases and J by 3 bases, with 9 bases between. DNA of the CDR3: TGCGCCAGCAGCCAGGATCGGCTCTACGAGCAGTACTTC. It is translated as CASSQDRLYEQYF.